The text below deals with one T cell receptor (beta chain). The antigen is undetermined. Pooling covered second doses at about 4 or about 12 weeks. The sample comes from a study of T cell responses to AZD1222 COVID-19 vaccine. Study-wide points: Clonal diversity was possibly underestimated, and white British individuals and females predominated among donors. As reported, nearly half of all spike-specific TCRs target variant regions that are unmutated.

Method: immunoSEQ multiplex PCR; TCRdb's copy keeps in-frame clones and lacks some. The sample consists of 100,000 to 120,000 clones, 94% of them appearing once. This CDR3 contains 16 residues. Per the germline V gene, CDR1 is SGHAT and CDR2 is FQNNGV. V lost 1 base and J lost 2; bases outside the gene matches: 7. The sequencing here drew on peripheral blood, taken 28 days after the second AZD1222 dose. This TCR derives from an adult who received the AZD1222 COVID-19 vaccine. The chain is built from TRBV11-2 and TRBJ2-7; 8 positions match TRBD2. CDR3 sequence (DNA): TGTGCCAGCAGCTTAGCGGAGCGGGGGCTTACCTACGAGCAGTACTTC. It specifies CASSLAERGLTYEQYF.